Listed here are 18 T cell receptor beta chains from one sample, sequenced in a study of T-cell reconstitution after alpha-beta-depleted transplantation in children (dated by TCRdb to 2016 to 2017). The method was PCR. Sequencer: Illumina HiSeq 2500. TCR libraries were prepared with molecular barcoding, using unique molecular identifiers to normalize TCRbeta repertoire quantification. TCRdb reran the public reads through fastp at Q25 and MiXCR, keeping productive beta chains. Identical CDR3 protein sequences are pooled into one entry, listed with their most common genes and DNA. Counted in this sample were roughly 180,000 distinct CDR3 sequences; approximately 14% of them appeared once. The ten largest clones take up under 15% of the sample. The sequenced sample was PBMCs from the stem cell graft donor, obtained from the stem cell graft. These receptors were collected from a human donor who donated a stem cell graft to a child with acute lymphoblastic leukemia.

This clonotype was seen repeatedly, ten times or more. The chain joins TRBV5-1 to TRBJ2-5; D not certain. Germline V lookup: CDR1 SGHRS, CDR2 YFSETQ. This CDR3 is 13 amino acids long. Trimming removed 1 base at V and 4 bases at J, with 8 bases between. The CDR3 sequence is CASSLLHLETQYF. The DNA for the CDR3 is TGCGCCAGCAGCTTGTTACACCTAGAGACCCAGTACTTC. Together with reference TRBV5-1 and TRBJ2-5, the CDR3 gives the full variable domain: KAGVTQTPRYLIKTRGQQVTLSCSPISGHRSVSWYQQTPGQGLQFLFEYFSETQRNKGNFPGRFSGRQFSNSRSEMNVSTLELGDSALYLCASSLLHLETQYFGPGTRLLVL.

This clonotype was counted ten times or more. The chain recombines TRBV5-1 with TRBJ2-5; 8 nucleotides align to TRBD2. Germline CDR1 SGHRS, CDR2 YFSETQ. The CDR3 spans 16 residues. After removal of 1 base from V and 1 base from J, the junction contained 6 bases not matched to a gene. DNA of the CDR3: TGCGCCAGCAGCTTGCGATTAGCGGGGTCCCAAGAGACCCAGTACTTC. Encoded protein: CASSLRLAGSQETQYF.

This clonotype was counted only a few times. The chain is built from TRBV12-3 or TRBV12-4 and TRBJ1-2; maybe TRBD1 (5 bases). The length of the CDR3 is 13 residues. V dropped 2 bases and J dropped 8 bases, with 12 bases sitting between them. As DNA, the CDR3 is TGTGCCAGCAGTTTACTCGACAGATCCGGCTACACCTTC. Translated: CASSLLDRSGYTF.

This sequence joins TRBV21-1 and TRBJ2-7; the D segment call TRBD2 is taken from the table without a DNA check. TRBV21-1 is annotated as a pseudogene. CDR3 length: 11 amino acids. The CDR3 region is CASSKRPGGNF. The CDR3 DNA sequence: TGTGCCAGCAGCAAACGGCCCGGAGGGAACTTC.

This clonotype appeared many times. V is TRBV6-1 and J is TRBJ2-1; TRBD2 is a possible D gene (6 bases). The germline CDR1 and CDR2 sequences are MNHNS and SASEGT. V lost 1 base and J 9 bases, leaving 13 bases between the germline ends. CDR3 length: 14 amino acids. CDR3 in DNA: TGTGCCAGCAGTGAAGGCGGGACGCGGAGTGAGCAGTTCTTC. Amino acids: CASSEGGTRSEQFF.

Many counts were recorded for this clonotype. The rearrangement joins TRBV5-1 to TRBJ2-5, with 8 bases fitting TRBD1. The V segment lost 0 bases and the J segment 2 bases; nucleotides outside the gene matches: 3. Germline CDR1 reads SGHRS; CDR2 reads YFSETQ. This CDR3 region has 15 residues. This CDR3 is CASSLAGTGQETQYF. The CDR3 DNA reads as TGCGCCAGCAGCTTGGCCGGGACAGGACAAGAGACCCAGTACTTC.

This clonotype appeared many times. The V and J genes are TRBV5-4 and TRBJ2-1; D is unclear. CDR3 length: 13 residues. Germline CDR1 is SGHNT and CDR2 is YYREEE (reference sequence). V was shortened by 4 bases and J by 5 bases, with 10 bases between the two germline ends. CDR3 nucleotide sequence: TGTGCCAGCAGCCCAGAAAGGGACAATGAGCAGTTCTTC. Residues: CASSPERDNEQFF.

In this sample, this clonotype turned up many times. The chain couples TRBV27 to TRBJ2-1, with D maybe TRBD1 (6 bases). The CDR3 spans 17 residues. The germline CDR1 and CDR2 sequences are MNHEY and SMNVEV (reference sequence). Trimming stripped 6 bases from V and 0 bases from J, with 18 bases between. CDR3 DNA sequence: TGTGCCAGCAGCCGAGACCCTTCGGACAGCTCCTACAATGAGCAGTTCTTC. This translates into CASSRDPSDSSYNEQFF.

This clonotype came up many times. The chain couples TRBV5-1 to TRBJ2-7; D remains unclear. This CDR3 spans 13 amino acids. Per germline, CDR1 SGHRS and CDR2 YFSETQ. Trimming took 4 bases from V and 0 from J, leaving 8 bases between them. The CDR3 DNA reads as TGCGCCAGCAGCCAGGACGTCTCCTACGAGCAGTACTTC. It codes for CASSQDVSYEQYF.

The CDR3 DNA reads as TGCAGCGCCTATCTGAATGAAGCTTTCTTT. This gives the protein CSAYLNEAFF. The chain joins TRBV29-1 to TRBJ1-1; no definite D call. V lost 7 bases to trimming and J lost 7 bases, with 10 bases between them. CDR1 and CDR2 from the germline V gene are SQVTM and ANQGSEA. The CDR3 runs to 10 residues.

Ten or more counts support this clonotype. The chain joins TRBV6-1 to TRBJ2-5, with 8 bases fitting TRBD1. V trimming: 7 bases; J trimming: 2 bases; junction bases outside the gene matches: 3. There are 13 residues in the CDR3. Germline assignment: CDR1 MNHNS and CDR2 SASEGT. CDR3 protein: CASKQGVQETQYF. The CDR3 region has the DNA TGTGCCAGCAAACAGGGGGTTCAAGAGACCCAGTACTTC.

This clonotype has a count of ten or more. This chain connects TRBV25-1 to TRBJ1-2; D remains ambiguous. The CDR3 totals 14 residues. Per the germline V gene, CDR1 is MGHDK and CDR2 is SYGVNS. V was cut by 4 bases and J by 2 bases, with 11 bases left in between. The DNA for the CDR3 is TGTGCCAGCAGTGTGTACAGCTCCAACTATGGCTACACCTTC. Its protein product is CASSVYSSNYGYTF.

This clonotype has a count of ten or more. CDR3 protein: CASSPGGPRYEQYF. The DNA for the CDR3 is TGTGCCAGCAGCCCGGGGGGTCCACGCTACGAGCAGTACTTC. The V gene is TRBV12-3 or TRBV12-4, the J gene TRBJ2-7; 7 bases map to TRBD2. This CDR3 has 14 residues. J lost 3 bases, V lost 6 bases, and 8 bases had no gene match.

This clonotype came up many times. The CDR3 reads CASSLASGIGTHEQYF. CDR3 coding DNA: TGTGCCAGCAGTTTGGCTAGCGGGATCGGGACGCACGAGCAGTACTTC. This chain joins TRBV28 and TRBJ2-7, with 9 bases that match TRBD2. Germline V lookup: CDR1 MDHEN, CDR2 SYDVKM. The CDR3 is made up of 16 amino acids. Trimming took 3 bases from V and 5 from J; bases not matched to a gene: 11. The variable domain in full, with the rest retrieved from reference TRBV28 and TRBJ2-7, is DVKVTQSSRYLVKRTGEKVFLECVQDMDHENMFWYRQDPGLGLRLIYFSYDVKMKEKGDIPEGYSVSREKKERFSLILESASTNQTSMYLCASSLASGIGTHEQYFGPGTRLTVT.

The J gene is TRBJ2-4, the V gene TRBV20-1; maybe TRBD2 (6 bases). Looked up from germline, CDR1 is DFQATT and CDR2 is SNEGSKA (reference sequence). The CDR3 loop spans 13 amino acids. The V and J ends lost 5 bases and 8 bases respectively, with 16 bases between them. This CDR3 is CSAVGGTWDIQYF. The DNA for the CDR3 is TGCAGTGCTGTTGGCGGGACTTGGGACATTCAGTACTTC.

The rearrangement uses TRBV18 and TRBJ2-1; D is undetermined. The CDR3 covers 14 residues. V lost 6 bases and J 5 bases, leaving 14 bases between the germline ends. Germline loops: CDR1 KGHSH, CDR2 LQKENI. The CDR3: CASSTLRNDNEQFF. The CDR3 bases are TGTGCCAGCTCGACCCTCCGAAATGACAATGAGCAGTTCTTC. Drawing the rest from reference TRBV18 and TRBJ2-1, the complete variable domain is NAGVMQNPRHLVRRRGQEARLRCSPMKGHSHVYWYRQLPEEGLKFMVYLQKENIIDESGMPKERFSAEFPKEGPSILRIQQVVRGDSAAYFCASSTLRNDNEQFFGPGTRLTVL.

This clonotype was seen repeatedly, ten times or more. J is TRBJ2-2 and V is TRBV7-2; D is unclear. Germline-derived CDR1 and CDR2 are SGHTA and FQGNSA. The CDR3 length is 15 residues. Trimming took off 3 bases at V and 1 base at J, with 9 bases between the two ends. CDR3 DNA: TGTGCCAGCAGCTTGGGCTACCGGAACACCGGGGAGCTGTTTTTT. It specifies CASSLGYRNTGELFF.

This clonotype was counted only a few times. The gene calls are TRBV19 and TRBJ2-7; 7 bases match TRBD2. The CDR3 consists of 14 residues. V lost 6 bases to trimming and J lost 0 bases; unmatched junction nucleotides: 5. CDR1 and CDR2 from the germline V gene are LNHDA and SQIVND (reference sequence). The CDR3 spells CASRGKRDSYEQYF. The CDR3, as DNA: TGTGCCAGTAGAGGGAAGCGGGACTCCTACGAGCAGTACTTC.